The sequence of this T cell receptor beta chain was determined in a study of CD4 T cells in relation to SARS-CoV-2 and coronaviruses. Overall study: Patient ages ranged from roughly 21 to 75, median 38.

Here immunoSEQ multiplex PCR was the method, and the copy in TCRdb shows in-frame clones only, minus some. The repertoire holds about 36,000 clones, with about 80% as singletons. General study results and limits: Crossreactivity was assessed only for spike protein, not other viral proteins.

Sorted naive or memory CD4+ cells met CEF peptides for 9 to 11 days. Comment on this clone: Antigen specificity is unknown.

Germline V gene lookup returns CDR1 KGHSH and CDR2 LQKENI. Between the trimmed V and J ends, which lost 6 bases and 6 bases, there was a span of 15 bases. This CDR3 comprises 13 residues. The sequenced sample consisted of memory CD4+ T cells from PBMCs, cultured in vitro. This chain links TRBV18 with TRBJ2-7; D possibly matches TRBD1 or TRBD2 (6 bases each). This TCR came from an adult with COVID-19. This CDR3 reads CASSVEGGSEQYF. In nucleotides, the CDR3 is TGTGCCAGCTCGGTCGAGGGGGGTTCCGAGCAGTACTTC.